These T cell receptor beta chains were read from a single sample in a study of T cell responses to AZD1222 COVID-19 vaccine. TCRdb's table, derived via immunoSEQ multiplex PCR, lists solely in-frame clones and lacks some. The repertoire consists of 140,000 to 150,000 clones, with approximately 90% occurring once and the leading ten covering under 2%. Material: peripheral blood, obtained on day 0 of AZD1222 vaccination. Every receptor here comes from an adult in good health. CDR3s include the opening cysteine and the closing phenylalanine or tryptophan. D genes are given only for firm matches. Clone size appears in some rows only: once, few, many, or a class for an expanded clone.

>TRBJ2-1|.|.|TRBV12-3/TRBV12-4
TGTGCCAGCAGTTGGGTAGCTATGAATGAGCAGTTCTTC
CASSWVAMNEQFF
>TRBJ2-2|.|.|TRBV6-5
TGTGCCAGCAGAGATAGACTAGTTCCCGGGGAGCTGTTTTTT
CASRDRLVPGELFF
>TRBJ1-1|.|.|TRBV13
TGTGCCAGCAGCTTAACACAGCTCTTCGACGCTGAAGCTTTCTTT
CASSLTQLFDAEAFF
>TRBJ2-2|.|.|TRBV19
TGTGCCAGTAGTAGAGTTAGAACAGGGAAAGGGGAGCTGTTTTTT
CASSRVRTGKGELFF
>TRBJ1-3|.|TRBD1|TRBV2
TGTGCCAGCAGGCAGACAGGGACTGGAAACACCATATATTTT
CASRQTGTGNTIYF
>TRBJ1-5|.|.|TRBV5-5
TGTGCCAGCAGCTTAGGACTTAGCAATCAGCCCCAGCATTTT
CASSLGLSNQPQHF
>TRBJ2-7|.|TRBD1|TRBV6-5
TGTGCCAGCAGGCGTCCCGGGACAGGGGGCGAGCAGTACTTC
CASRRPGTGGEQYF
>TRBJ1-1|few|TRBD1|TRBV3-1/TRBV3-2
TGTGCCAGCAGCCAACGCCCCGGGACAGGGCACGCTGAAGCTTTCTTT
CASSQRPGTGHAEAFF
>TRBJ2-7|.|.|TRBV12-3/TRBV12-4
TGTGCCAGCAGCAGCAGGGTCCACGAGCAGTACTTC
CASSSRVHEQYF
>TRBJ2-3|.|TRBD2|TRBV7-6
TGTGCCAGCAGCTTTACTAGCGAAGGGACAGATACGCAGTATTTT
CASSFTSEGTDTQYF
>TRBJ2-1|.|TRBD1|TRBV11-3
TGTGCCAGCAGCTTAGATCCCCAGGGGGAAAAGCAGTTCTTC
CASSLDPQGEKQFF
>TRBJ2-1|once|.|TRBV10-3
TGTGCCATCAAAATGGGCGGCGATGAGCAGTTCTTC
CAIKMGGDEQFF
>TRBJ1-4|.|TRBD1|TRBV18
TGTGCCAGCTCACCCGGGACAGGGAACGGAAAACTGTTTTTT
CASSPGTGNGKLFF
>TRBJ2-5|.|TRBD2|TRBV5-4
TGTGCCAGCAGAATTAGCGGGGGGGCCGAGACCCAGTACTTC
CASRISGGAETQYF
>TRBJ2-7|.|TRBD1|TRBV30
TGTGCCTGGGAGTTCCGGGACAGAGTCCGCTACGAGCAGTACTTC
CAWEFRDRVRYEQYF
>TRBJ2-7|.|TRBD2|TRBV25-1
TGTGCCAGCACCCTTAGCGGGAGCTACGAGCAGTACTTC
CASTLSGSYEQYF